Following are 15 T cell receptor beta chains from one sample sequenced in a study of T cells in pancreatic ductal adenocarcinoma. No neoadjuvant therapy was given to the selected pancreatic ductal adenocarcinoma patients before their surgery. Some clones are missing from TCRdb's copy, which holds only in-frame ones; the method was immunoSEQ multiplex PCR. The sample gives 5,000 or so clones, around 74% of which show up once; 8.8% is in the top ten. The sample taken for sequencing was pancreatic tumor tissue. The receptors come from a human donor with pancreatic ductal adenocarcinoma.

This clone was seen a few times. The gene calls are TRBV11-3 and TRBJ1-1, with a weak D call TRBD1 (5 bases). Germline CDR1 is SGHNT and CDR2 is YENEEA. The CDR3 has 17 amino acids. V lost 0 bases and J lost 6, with 20 bases in between. The CDR3 loop is CASSLDEALLGEAEAFF. CDR3 coding DNA: TGTGCCAGCAGCTTAGATGAGGCCCTCCTGGGGGAGGCTGAAGCTTTCTTT.

J is TRBJ2-6 and V is TRBV6-1; TRBD1 is a possible D gene (6 bases). CDR3 length: 15 amino acids. Trimming cost V 4 bases and J 0 bases, with 7 bases left between them. Germline V gives CDR1 MNHNS, CDR2 SASEGT. The chain's CDR3 is CASSADSSGANVLTF. The CDR3 DNA reads as TGTGCCAGCAGTGCGGACAGCTCTGGGGCCAACGTCCTGACTTTC.

The chain has TRBV5-1 and TRBJ2-5; D possibly corresponds to TRBD2 (5 bases). The germline V gene has CDR1 SGHRS and CDR2 YFSETQ. The V gene lost 0 bases and the J gene lost 0 bases, with 9 bases spanning the gap. This CDR3 contains 15 residues. The CDR3 coding sequence is TGCGCCAGCAGCTTGGAGGACTCGTACCAAGAGACCCAGTACTTC. Translated: CASSLEDSYQETQYF.

In this sample, this clone turned up a few times. The chain carries TRBV19 and TRBJ1-1, with TRBD1 identical over 10 bases. The V gene's germline CDR1 is LNHDA and CDR2 SQIVND (reference sequence). This CDR3 has 15 residues. V shed 5 bases, J shed 4 bases, and the junction held 7 bases outside the gene matches. The chain's CDR3 is CASSLGQGWSTEAFF. The CDR3 DNA sequence: TGTGCCAGTAGTTTGGGACAGGGGTGGAGCACTGAAGCTTTCTTT.

V and J are TRBV5-6 and TRBJ2-1, with D tentatively TRBD2 (7 bases). This CDR3 contains 15 residues. V was trimmed by 2 bases and J by 3 bases, leaving 12 bases between them. The V gene's germline CDR1 is SGHDT and CDR2 YYEEEE. The CDR3 reads CASSFGGAIYNEQFF. The CDR3 region has the DNA TGTGCCAGCAGCTTTGGGGGGGCCATCTACAATGAGCAGTTCTTC.

This clone was counted a single time. V usage is TRBV28 and J usage is TRBJ2-1, with a possible D match to TRBD2 (5 bases). Germline V CDR1 and CDR2: MDHEN, SYDVKM. V lost 5 bases to trimming and J lost 6 bases, with 20 bases between them. The CDR3 loop spans 16 amino acids. The CDR3 sequence: CASSTSLSGSGNEQFF. The CDR3 coding sequence is TGTGCCAGCAGTACTAGTCTGAGTGGCTCTGGCAATGAGCAGTTCTTC.

The chain couples TRBV27 to TRBJ1-4, with D possibly matching TRBD1 (5 bases). Per the germline V gene, CDR1 is MNHEY and CDR2 is SMNVEV (reference sequence). This CDR3 contains 14 residues. Trimming stripped 5 bases from V and 8 bases from J, with 15 bases between. CDR3 DNA: TGTGCCAGCAGTCTAAGTTGGGGCGGCGAAAAACTGTTTTTT. Protein product: CASSLSWGGEKLFF.

This clone was seen a single time. The chain employs TRBV30 and TRBJ1-2, with D tentatively TRBD1 (6 bases). In germline, CDR1 is GTSNPN, CDR2 SVGIG (reference sequence). The CDR3 is 16 amino acids. Trimming took off 0 bases at V and 4 bases at J, with 18 bases between the two ends. The CDR3 nucleotides read TGTGCCTGGAGTGTACCTTGGACAGCTCCATCCTATGGCTACACCTTC. The encoded protein is CAWSVPWTAPSYGYTF.

The V call is TRBV14, the J call TRBJ1-2, with D tentatively TRBD1 (6 bases). The germline V gene has CDR1 SGHDN and CDR2 FVKESK. There are 12 residues in the CDR3. V was pared by 4 bases and J by 8 bases, with 11 bases between. In DNA form, the CDR3 reads TGTGCCAGCAGCCCAGGGGAATGGGGCTACACCTTC. It encodes CASSPGEWGYTF.

This clone was found a few times. V is TRBV30 and J is TRBJ1-6; weak D call: TRBD1 (6 bases). This CDR3 is 14 amino acids long. With 2 bases removed from V and 7 bases from J, the gap between germline ends came to 12 bases. Germline lookup yields CDR1 GTSNPN and CDR2 SVGIG (reference sequence). CDR3 in DNA: TGTGCCTGGAGTACGGACAGAGGGAATTCACCCCTCCACTTT. Its protein is CAWSTDRGNSPLHF.

This clone was counted only a few times. The chain joins TRBV6-6 to TRBJ2-7; 7 nucleotides match TRBD1. Germline CDR1 is MNHNY and CDR2 is SVGAGI (reference sequence). The CDR3 is 15 residues long. Germline trimming cut 6 bases from V and 6 bases from J; bases unmatched to any gene: 14. The chain's CDR3 is CASSLSSSGGAEQYF. The DNA of the CDR3 is TGTGCCAGCAGCCTATCCAGTTCAGGGGGTGCCGAGCAGTACTTC.

This chain links TRBV5-4 with TRBJ2-7; TRBD1 might be the D (6 bases). The CDR3 consists of 14 residues. V was clipped by 1 base and J by 0 bases, with 8 bases between them. Germline-derived CDR1 and CDR2 are SGHNT and YYREEE (reference sequence). In DNA form, the CDR3 reads TGTGCCAGCAGCTTGACAGGGAGCTCCTACGAGCAGTACTTC. It translates to CASSLTGSSYEQYF.

DNA of the CDR3: TGTGCCAGCTTCTTCCTATCCGGACAGGGGGAGACCCAGTACTTC. Its protein is CASFFLSGQGETQYF. The chain uses TRBV18 and TRBJ2-5; TRBD1 aligns across 9 bases. This CDR3 spans 15 amino acids. Unmatched junction bases numbered 11, after V lost 7 bases and J lost 5 bases. CDR1 is KGHSH and CDR2 is LQKENI in the germline V gene.

The chain employs TRBV2 and TRBJ2-1; D gene uncertain. Germline CDR1 and CDR2: SNHLY and FYNNEI. CDR3 length: 13 amino acids. The ends were cut back, 8 bases at V and 2 bases at J, with 10 bases in the middle. The CDR3 DNA reads as TGTGCCAGCGGTACGGTTACCTACAATGAGCAGTTCTTC. It is translated as CASGTVTYNEQFF.

The chain couples TRBV6-5 to TRBJ1-1; D gene uncertain. CDR1 and CDR2 from the germline V gene are MNHEY and SVGAGI. V lost 2 bases and J 8 bases, leaving 12 bases between the germline ends. This CDR3 comprises 13 residues. For the CDR3, the DNA is TGTGCCAGCAGTTACGGCCCCCGATTAGAAGCTTTCTTT. Residues: CASSYGPRLEAFF.